This is a list of T cell receptor beta chains from one sample in a study of blood T cell repertoires in COVID-19. Some clones are missing from TCRdb's copy, which holds only in-frame ones; the method was immunoSEQ multiplex PCR. Counted here are about 230,000 clones, 80% to 90% occurring once; the ten biggest clones make up less than 20%. Material: PBMCs or T cells enriched from blood (not recorded which). These receptors were taken from a man between 18 and 35 years old who had recovered from COVID-19. The CDR3 runs from the conserved cysteine through the conserved F or W. D genes are given only for firm matches. Some rows have no size entry. The others give once, few or many, or a class for an expanded clone.

clone_size d_call j_call v_call cdr3_nt cdr3_aa
- - TRBJ1-2 TRBV6-5 TGTGCCAGCAGTAGAGGACAGATTAACTATGGCTACACCTTC CASSRGQINYGYTF
- - TRBJ2-2 TRBV9 TGTGCCAGCAGGACCGGGGGAACCGGGGAGCTGTTTTTT CASRTGGTGELFF
once - TRBJ1-5 TRBV4-2 TGTGCCAGCAGCCAAGAGTGGACAGATAGCAATCAGCCCCAGCATTTT CASSQEWTDSNQPQHF
- TRBD2 TRBJ2-1 TRBV4-1 TGCGCCAGCAGCCAAGAGGCTAGCGGGATAGGTGAGCAGTTCTTC CASSQEASGIGEQFF
- TRBD2 TRBJ2-5 TRBV4-1 TGCGCCAGCAGCCGCCAAAAGGGGTTTAGCGGGTACCAAGAGACCCAGTACTTC CASSRQKGFSGYQETQYF
- TRBD1 TRBJ1-1 TRBV6-1 TGTGCCAGCAGTGTGGGGACAGTAAACACTGAAGCTTTCTTT CASSVGTVNTEAFF
- TRBD2 TRBJ2-1 TRBV30 TGTGCCTGGAGTCCTCCGGGACTAGCGGGGGTGGGGGTCTTC CAWSPPGLAGVGVF
many - TRBJ1-5 TRBV3-1/TRBV3-2 TGTGCCAGCAGCCAAGGACACCCATTCGGCAATCAGCCCCAGCATTTT CASSQGHPFGNQPQHF
- TRBD1 TRBJ1-1 TRBV5-1 TGCGCCAGTTCCGGACAGGGGAACACTGAAGCTTTCTTT CASSGQGNTEAFF
- - TRBJ1-6 TRBV27 TGTGCCAGCAGTTTATACTCCCCCCATGGGCATTCACCCCTCCACTTT CASSLYSPHGHSPLHF
- - TRBJ1-1 TRBV3-1/TRBV3-2 TGTGCCAGCAGCCGTGAGGTTTTACCGAACACTGAAGCTTTCTTT CASSREVLPNTEAFF
- - TRBJ2-1 TRBV29-1 TGCAGCGCCTACAGGGGGGGTGAGCAGTTCTTC CSAYRGGEQFF
- - TRBJ2-7 TRBV11-2 TGTGCCAGCAGCCGGGGTTCCAGCTCCTACGAGCAGTACTTC CASSRGSSSYEQYF
- TRBD1 TRBJ2-7 TRBV6-5 TGTGCCATCCGACAGGGAACCTCCTACGAGCAGTACTTC CAIRQGTSYEQYF
- - TRBJ2-1 TRBV27 TGTGCCAGCAGTTTCATCAGAACCAATGAGCAGTTCTTC CASSFIRTNEQFF
- TRBD1 TRBJ1-2 TRBV5-4 TGTGCCAGCAGCAAAATCGGACAGGGGCATGGCTACACCTTC CASSKIGQGHGYTF
- TRBD2 TRBJ2-2 TRBV5-1 TGCGCCAGCAGCACCTCTAGCGGGCGGACGAACACCGGGGAGCTGTTTTTT CASSTSSGRTNTGELFF
once - TRBJ1-2 TRBV11-2 TGTGCCAGCAGCTTAGTGGGCAGAAGATCCTATGGCTACACCTTC CASSLVGRRSYGYTF
- TRBD2 TRBJ2-7 TRBV5-4 TGTGCCAGCAGCTTGGGACTAGCGGACTCCTACGAGCAGTACTTC CASSLGLADSYEQYF
- - TRBJ2-7 TRBV6-5 TGTGCCAGCAGTTACTCCCACGGGAGAGGGGTTTACGAGCAGTACTTC CASSYSHGRGVYEQYF
- - TRBJ2-3 TRBV3-1/TRBV3-2 TGTGCCAGCAGCCAAGACCGACCCCTAGCCCTGAGCCCAGATACGCAGTATTTT CASSQDRPLALSPDTQYF
- - TRBJ2-1 TRBV28 TGTGCCAGCAGTTTGTGGCTGCTCAATGAGCAGTTCTTC CASSLWLLNEQFF
- - TRBJ1-5 TRBV5-6 TGTGCCAGCAGCTTGGAGAGGAATCAGCCCCAGCATTTT CASSLERNQPQHF
- - TRBJ2-2 TRBV7-3 TGTGCCAGCAGCCATAGCGGCAACACCGGGGAGCTGTTTTTT CASSHSGNTGELFF
few - TRBJ1-5 TRBV18 TGTGCCAGCTCCCCGGGGATGAGCAATCAGCCCCAGCATTTT CASSPGMSNQPQHF
- - TRBJ1-3 TRBV15 TGTGCCACCAGCAGAGAATGGTCAGGGCCTGGAAACACCATATATTTT CATSREWSGPGNTIYF
- - TRBJ2-5 TRBV18 TGTGCCGGCGCGGCGGGGCACCAAGAGACCCAGTACTTC CAGAAGHQETQYF
- - TRBJ1-1 TRBV5-4 TGTGCCAGCAGCGCACAAGCGGGACATCCGAACACTGAAGCTTTCTTT CASSAQAGHPNTEAFF
once - TRBJ1-3 TRBV6-5 TGTGCCAGCATAGGGGGTAACTCTGGAAACACCATATATTTT CASIGGNSGNTIYF
- - TRBJ1-6 TRBV30 TGTGCCTGGACGACAGGCTTACCCCTCCACTTT CAWTTGLPLHF
- - TRBJ1-1 TRBV5-5 TGTGCCAGCAGCTTGATTTTTGAACCCACGGAGGTTCAGAACACTGAAGCTTTCTTT CASSLIFEPTEVQNTEAFF
- TRBD2 TRBJ2-3 TRBV3-1/TRBV3-2 TGTGCCAGCAGCCCCACTAGCGGGGGACTGGGGGATACGCAGTATTTT CASSPTSGGLGDTQYF
- TRBD1 TRBJ1-6 TRBV5-1 TGCGCCAGCAGCTTTTGGACAGGGGGTTCAAATTCACCCCTCCACTTT CASSFWTGGSNSPLHF
- TRBD1 TRBJ1-2 TRBV7-8 TGTGCCAGCAGCTGGCGGACAGGGGACCTAGTAGAAGGCTACACCTTC CASSWRTGDLVEGYTF
- - TRBJ2-1 TRBV5-1 TGCGCCAGCAGCTTTGCACAGGGCAGTGAGCAGTTCTTC CASSFAQGSEQFF
- - TRBJ2-1 TRBV27 TGTGCCAGCAGTTTTGGACAGAACAATGAGCAGTTCTTC CASSFGQNNEQFF
- - TRBJ1-1 TRBV5-1 TGCGCCAGCAGCTCATCAGGGTTCACGATGAACACTGAAGCTTTCTTT CASSSSGFTMNTEAFF
- - TRBJ2-7 TRBV11-3 TGTGCCAGCAGCTCGACTCGGAGCTACTACGAGCAGTACTTC CASSSTRSYYEQYF